This T cell receptor beta chain is from a study of blood T cells in healthy people across ages. PCR was performed a second time for about 6 to 11 cycles using a sample-barcoded 5' primer and a J-beta primer mix. TCRdb processed the 5' RACE reads anew with MiXCR; each CDR3 protein has one entry. The sample consists of about a million distinct CDR3 sequences, just over 50% of them appearing once. Findings and caveats of the study: Naive CD4+ cells and diversity were both higher in long-lived donors than in aged donors. Estimates drawn from one million T cells were deemed to understate diversity. While age rose, TCR beta diversity per million T cells dropped in a roughly linear way.

This clonotype came up a few times. Its cognate antigen is unknown. Germline CDR1 SGHAT, CDR2 FQNNGV. V dropped 3 bases and J dropped 4 bases, with 12 bases sitting between them. CDR3 length: 14 amino acids. The rearrangement links TRBV11-2 to TRBJ1-2, with a weak D call TRBD1 (5 bases). Sequencing input: blood. The sequence was collected from an older woman in good health. The CDR3 coding sequence is TGTGCCAGCAGCTTGTCGGGGCCCATCTATGGCTACACCTTC. The encoded protein is CASSLSGPIYGYTF.